There are many counts of the clone carrying this T cell receptor beta chain. The antigen remains unidentified. To make TCR beta libraries, researchers used iRepertoire HTBI primers and Arm-PCR of CDR3 regions. Using its own MiXCR run on the multiplex PCR reads, TCRdb lists one record per CDR3 protein. The data hold over 650,000 distinct CDR3 sequences, with about 32% observed a single time. The data stem from a study of regulatory T cells in long-lasting Graves disease. Study at large: Persistent cases took antithyroid drugs over 5 years and stayed TSH receptor antibody positive.

Germline V gives CDR1 MNHEY, CDR2 SMNVEV (reference sequence). CDR3 length: 16 amino acids. V shed 2 bases, J shed 2 bases, and the junction held 8 bases outside the gene matches. Points from the study as a whole: Persistent Graves' patients had lower TCR diversity than newly diagnosed ones. Small sample size may have lowered accuracy. Persistent disease exhibited a predilection for TRBV28, TRBJ1-2 and TRBJ2-5.

Time point described: persistent/refractory GD, antithyroid drugs over 5 years with positive TRAb. After RNA was extracted from PBMCs, the TCR library was made from it. Sample: peripheral blood mononuclear cells (PBMCs), taken when the disease was refractory, from a patient treated with antithyroid drugs. The chain recombines TRBV27 with TRBJ2-7; 8 bases fit TRBD2. This clonotype originated in a female donor with Graves disease. DNA of the CDR3: TGTGCCAGCAGTTTAGAGGGGTCGGGAGGGCCCTACGAGCAGTACTTC. Its protein is CASSLEGSGGPYEQYF.